This TCR beta chain was found in a study of CD4 T cells in relation to SARS-CoV-2 and coronaviruses. Profiled with immunoSEQ multiplex PCR; TCRdb holds only in-frame clones, not every one. Counted here are 15,000 to 20,000 clones, 60% to 75% occurring once; the ten biggest clones make up roughly 31%. Study conclusions and caveats: Samples before the pandemic and after infection were not matched within any donor.

This CDR3 spans 16 amino acids. The ends were cut back, 1 base at V and 0 bases at J, with 7 bases in the middle. Per the germline V gene, CDR1 is LGHDT and CDR2 is YNNKEL (reference sequence). CD4+ T cells from unexposed donors were obtained before the COVID-19 pandemic (2011-2018). The cells were cultured for 10 days before CD4+ T cells were isolated. As concerns this clone: What it binds is not known.

This sequence was found in a human donor in good health. This chain uses TRBV3-1 (or the pseudogene TRBV3-2) with TRBJ2-6; D is unclear. Sample: CD4+ T cells from PBMCs, cultured in vitro. CDR3 in DNA: TGTGCCAGCAGCCAAGGGGCAAGCTCTGGGGCCAACGTCCTGACTTTC. It encodes CASSQGASSGANVLTF.